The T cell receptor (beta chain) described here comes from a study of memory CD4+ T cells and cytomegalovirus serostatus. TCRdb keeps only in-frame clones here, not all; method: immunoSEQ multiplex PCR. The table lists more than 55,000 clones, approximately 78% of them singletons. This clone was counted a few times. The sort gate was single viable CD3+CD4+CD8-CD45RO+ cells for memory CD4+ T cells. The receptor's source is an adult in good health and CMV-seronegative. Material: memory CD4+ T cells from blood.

CDR3 protein: CASSLGQRVQPQHF. DNA for the CDR3: TGTGCCAGCAGTTTGGGACAGAGGGTTCAGCCCCAGCATTTT. The rearrangement uses TRBV28 and TRBJ1-5; 7 bases are a match to TRBD1. Looked up from germline, CDR1 is MDHEN and CDR2 is SYDVKM. The CDR3 runs to 14 residues. V lost 3 bases, J lost 6 bases, and 5 bases stayed unmatched.